The 18 T cell receptor beta chains below were found in one sample sequenced in a study of shared clonotypes between healthy human individuals. TCRdb's copy holds only in-frame clones and misses some; the assay was immunoSEQ multiplex PCR. The data hold 2 million to 2.5 million clones, with 85% to 95% observed a single time. The specimen was naive CD4+ T cells from PBMCs. Documented subset: CD45RA+ positively selected. These receptor sequences come from a man aged 18 to 30 in good health. Some clones in this sample may be carry-over from other donors' samples.

This clone was seen just once. V is TRBV9 and J is TRBJ2-5, with a tentative D call TRBD2 (5 bases). The CDR3 spans 14 residues. The V gene's germline CDR1 is SGDLS and CDR2 YYNGEE. V lost 0 bases, J lost 5 bases, and 11 bases lay in between. CDR3 amino acids: CASSVEVVAETQYF. The CDR3 DNA reads TGTGCCAGCAGCGTAGAAGTTGTAGCGGAGACCCAGTACTTC.

About this clone itself: The identical CDR3 is also encoded by other nucleotide sequences in the sample. This rearrangement joins TRBV29-1 to TRBJ2-3, with D unclear. V was trimmed by 3 bases and J by 0 bases, leaving 4 bases between them. The CDR3 has 12 amino acids. CDR1 is SQVTM and CDR2 is ANQGSEA in the germline V gene. This CDR3 reads CSVDSSTDTQYF. The CDR3 DNA is TGCAGCGTTGACAGTAGCACAGATACGCAGTATTTT.

This chain uses TRBV4-2 with TRBJ1-1; 10 bases line up with TRBD1. The J segment lost 10 bases and the V segment lost 1 base, leaving 12 bases of the junction unmatched. This CDR3 has 16 residues. Germline V lookup: CDR1 LGHNA, CDR2 YNFKEQ. The CDR3 DNA is TGTGCCAGCAGCCAAGCTCCGGGGCGACAGGGGGCCGTAGCTTTCTTT. Translated, it gives CASSQAPGRQGAVAFF.

This clone was seen just once. The chain is built from TRBV7-3 and TRBJ2-1, with D possibly TRBD2 on 6 matching bases. Germline values: CDR1 SGHTA, CDR2 FQGTGA. V dropped 10 bases and J dropped 3 bases, with 19 bases sitting between them. The CDR3 has 15 amino acids. The CDR3, as DNA: TGTGCCACCAGTCTCAGCCTAGCGAGCTACAATGAGCAGTTCTTC. This gives the protein CATSLSLASYNEQFF.

This clone appeared a few times. The V and J genes are TRBV5-1 and TRBJ2-7; 11 bases align to TRBD2. V lost 3 bases to trimming and J lost 2 bases; unmatched junction nucleotides: 4. Germline V gene sequence: CDR1 SGHRS, CDR2 YFSETQ. The CDR3 sequence is 15 residues long. The CDR3 nucleotides read TGCGCCAGCAGCTGGGGACTAGCGGAGGCCTACGAGCAGTACTTC. Its protein product is CASSWGLAEAYEQYF.

The chain combines TRBV7-2 with TRBJ1-2; D gene uncertain. Trimming stripped 1 base from V and 1 base from J, with 10 bases between. Germline V gene lookup returns CDR1 SGHTA and CDR2 FQGNSA. This CDR3 comprises 15 residues. The DNA of the CDR3 is TGTGCCAGCAGCTTAGGGAGGGCTATTAACTATGGCTACACCTTC. Amino acid sequence: CASSLGRAINYGYTF.

The chain carries TRBV7-9 and TRBJ1-4, with D uncertain. The V end was cut by 3 bases, the J end by 6 bases, with 8 bases between. Germline CDR1 SEHNR, CDR2 FQNEAQ (reference sequence). This CDR3 has 13 residues. CDR3 loop: CASSFLTDEKLFF. The CDR3 coding sequence is TGTGCCAGCAGCTTCTTGACGGATGAAAAACTGTTTTTT. The full variable domain, in which reference TRBV7-9 and TRBJ1-4 provide the parts outside the CDR3, is DTGVSQNPRHKITKRGQNVTFRCDPISEHNRLYWYRQTLGQGPEFLTYFQNEAQLEKSRLLSDRFSAERPKGSFSTLEIQRTEQGDSAMYLCASSFLTDEKLFFGSGTQLSVL.

The chain carries TRBV2 and TRBJ2-7, with a possible D match to TRBD2 (5 bases). Looked up from germline, CDR1 is SNHLY and CDR2 is FYNNEI. V gave up 5 bases and J gave up 5 bases, with 16 bases separating them. CDR3 size: 14 residues. CDR3 in amino acids: CASSPRTRAHEQYF. DNA for the CDR3: TGTGCCAGCAGTCCTCGGACTCGGGCCCACGAGCAGTACTTC. Full variable domain (missing parts from reference TRBV2 and TRBJ2-7): EPEVTQTPSHQVTQMGQEVILRCVPISNHLYFYWYRQILGQKVEFLVSFYNNEISEKSEIFDDQFSVERPDGSNFTLKIRSTKLEDSAMYFCASSPRTRAHEQYFGPGTRLTVT.

Here the CDR3 DNA reads TGTGCCAGCATCAACACCAGGACAGGGAGCTCCTACGAGCAGTACTTC. This translates into CASINTRTGSSYEQYF. The rearrangement uses TRBV2 and TRBJ2-7; 8 bases fit TRBD1. CDR1 and CDR2 (germline): SNHLY, FYNNEI. Trimming at V came to 7 bases and at J to 0 bases, leaving 11 bases not matched to a gene. The CDR3 contains 16 residues.

V and J are TRBV9 and TRBJ2-2; 8 bases are shared with TRBD2. V shed 0 bases, J shed 4 bases, and the junction held 5 bases outside the gene matches. The CDR3 contains 16 residues. Germline V gives CDR1 SGDLS, CDR2 YYNGEE. CDR3 protein: CASSVDAGGFTGELFF. CDR3 DNA sequence: TGTGCCAGCAGCGTAGATGCGGGAGGTTTCACCGGGGAGCTGTTTTTT.

V usage is TRBV18 and J usage is TRBJ2-5; 10 bases are a match to TRBD2. The CDR3 is made up of 15 amino acids. V was pared by 4 bases and J by 5 bases, with 7 bases of the junction left unmatched. Germline V gene lookup returns CDR1 KGHSH and CDR2 LQKENI. The CDR3 here is CASSRLAGGTETQYF. In DNA, the CDR3 is TGTGCCAGCTCACGGTTAGCGGGAGGCACGGAGACCCAGTACTTC.

This clone appeared a few times. The chain links TRBV7-6 to TRBJ1-2, with TRBD1 matching over 7 bases. This CDR3 is built from 14 residues. After removal of 5 bases from V and 8 bases from J, the junction contained 11 bases not matched to a gene. Germline V gene lookup returns CDR1 SGHVS and CDR2 FNYEAQ. CDR3 loop: CASSPTLDRVGYTF. In DNA form, the CDR3 reads TGTGCCAGCAGCCCTACACTCGACAGGGTGGGCTACACCTTC.

This chain connects TRBV11-2 to TRBJ2-1; 9 bases are a match to TRBD2. The J segment lost 2 bases and the V segment lost 5 bases, leaving 7 bases of the junction unmatched. CDR1 is SGHAT and CDR2 is FQNNGV in the germline V gene. The CDR3 is 16 residues long. CDR3 region: CASSQRPSGAYNEQFF. DNA of the CDR3: TGTGCCAGCAGCCAGCGGCCTAGCGGGGCCTACAATGAGCAGTTCTTC.

J is TRBJ1-4 and V is TRBV29-1, with 8 bases fitting TRBD1. CDR3 length: 14 residues. Germline V lookup: CDR1 SQVTM, CDR2 ANQGSEA. Trimming cost V 5 bases and J 5 bases; bases outside gene matches: 7. Here the CDR3 DNA reads TGCAGCGTTTACAGGACAGGGTCCAATGAAAAACTGTTTTTT. It is translated as CSVYRTGSNEKLFF.

V gene TRBV6-5 combines with J gene TRBJ2-7; maybe TRBD1 (6 bases). The germline V and J ends were trimmed by 10 bases and 0 bases, with 16 bases remaining between them. In germline, CDR1 is MNHEY, CDR2 SVGAGI. There are 14 residues in the CDR3. Written as DNA, the CDR3 is TGTGCCACCGCCCCGACAGGAGCCTCCTACGAGCAGTACTTC. Protein sequence: CATAPTGASYEQYF.

V and J are TRBV5-1 and TRBJ2-5, with 8 positions matching TRBD2. CDR3 size: 13 residues. J lost 3 bases, V lost 6 bases, and 4 bases had no gene match. The germline V gene encodes CDR1 SGHRS and CDR2 YFSETQ. The CDR3 DNA is TGCGCCAGCATCCGGGAGGGGGAAGAGACCCAGTACTTC. Translation: CASIREGEETQYF.

For this clone: The same CDR3 arises from other DNA sequences in this sample as well. The genes are TRBV28 and TRBJ1-2; TRBD1 is a possible D gene (6 bases). The V gene lost 6 bases and the J gene lost 3 bases, with 11 bases spanning the gap. CDR3 length: 13 amino acids. The germline V gene encodes CDR1 MDHEN and CDR2 SYDVKM. The CDR3 sequence is CASRLQGDYGYTF. CDR3 bases: TGTGCCAGCAGACTACAGGGTGACTATGGCTACACCTTC.

Of note for this clone: A junction boundary mismatches the germline segment, possibly from a read error. The chain couples TRBV6-1 to TRBJ1-2; no definite D call. The CDR3 consists of 10 residues. Germline V gene lookup returns CDR1 MNHNS and CDR2 SASEGT. CDR3 bases: TGTGCCAGCAGTGGGGGAGACGGTGGCTTC. This encodes CASSGGDGGF.